These 28 T cell receptor beta chains came from one sample sequenced in a study of blood T cell repertoires in COVID-19. The data were produced by immunoSEQ multiplex PCR, yet TCRdb's version contains in-frame clones alone and is incomplete. Altogether about 220,000 clones are present, around 88% being singletons, with the ten largest covering roughly 2.3%. Sequencing was done on a sample of PBMCs or T cells enriched from blood (not recorded which). These receptors were taken from a woman aged 40 to 50 with acute COVID-19.

This chain uses TRBV5-8 with TRBJ2-7; 9 nucleotides match TRBD2. This CDR3 region has 14 residues. CDR1 and CDR2 from the germline V gene are SGHTS and YDEGEE. The V gene end was trimmed by 3 bases and the J gene end by 2 bases; junction bases not matched to a gene: 3. CDR3 sequence (DNA): TGTGCCAGCAGCTCAGCGGGGGGAGCCTACGAGCAGTACTTC. Translating gives CASSSAGGAYEQYF.

The rearrangement links TRBV3-1 (or the pseudogene TRBV3-2) to TRBJ2-1, with TRBD2 matching 7 bases. J gave up 2 bases and V 1 base, and 5 bases lay outside the gene matches. The CDR3 spans 16 residues. CDR1 and CDR2 (germline): LGHDT, YNNKEL (reference sequence). CDR3 residues: CASSQVAGVAYNEQFF. DNA for the CDR3: TGTGCCAGCAGCCAAGTCGCGGGAGTCGCCTACAATGAGCAGTTCTTC.

The chain joins TRBV12-5 to TRBJ1-5; D might be TRBD1 (6 bases). The CDR3 length is 15 residues. Germline V gene sequence: CDR1 LGHNT, CDR2 FRNRAP. The ends were cut back, 1 base at V and 3 bases at J, with 10 bases in the middle. Written as DNA, the CDR3 is TGTGCTAGTGGTTTGGCACAGGGTTACAATCAGCCCCAGCATTTT. Its protein product is CASGLAQGYNQPQHF.

The chain links TRBV19 to TRBJ1-5, with TRBD1 identical over 10 bases. Unmatched junction bases numbered 6, after V lost 6 bases and J lost 4 bases. This CDR3 contains 15 residues. Germline V gene lookup returns CDR1 LNHDA and CDR2 SQIVND (reference sequence). CDR3 region: CASRGQGMSNQPQHF. CDR3 coding DNA: TGTGCCAGTAGGGGACAGGGGATGTCTAATCAGCCCCAGCATTTT.

V gene TRBV12-5 combines with J gene TRBJ2-5; TRBD2 aligns across 8 bases. The V gene end was trimmed by 6 bases and the J gene end by 8 bases; junction bases not matched to a gene: 8. There are 13 residues in the CDR3. Germline CDR1 is LGHNT and CDR2 is FRNRAP. The CDR3 sequence: CASGPSGGVTQYF. The CDR3 nucleotides read TGTGCTAGTGGCCCCTCGGGGGGGGTTACCCAGTACTTC.

This chain connects TRBV5-1 to TRBJ1-4, with D tentatively TRBD1 (6 bases). The CDR3 length is 14 residues. CDR1 and CDR2 from the germline V gene are SGHRS and YFSETQ. Between the trimmed V and J ends, which lost 4 bases and 4 bases, there was a span of 11 bases. This chain's CDR3 is CASSADSLNEKLFF. The CDR3 coding sequence is TGCGCCAGCAGCGCGGACAGCCTTAATGAAAAACTGTTTTTT.

The chain uses TRBV30 and TRBJ2-7, with 8 nucleotides matching TRBD1. Germline trimming cut 0 bases from V and 5 bases from J; bases unmatched to any gene: 6. Germline V lookup: CDR1 GTSNPN, CDR2 SVGIG (reference sequence). The CDR3 spans 14 residues. The CDR3 DNA reads TGTGCCTGGAGTGTACAGGGCAGGGGGCACGAGCAGTACTTC. This gives the protein CAWSVQGRGHEQYF.

The V call is TRBV4-1, the J call TRBJ2-5; 10 bases agree with TRBD2. Germline assignment: CDR1 MGHRA and CDR2 YSYEKL. This CDR3 has 18 residues. Trimming took 3 bases from V and 4 from J; bases not matched to a gene: 14. For the CDR3, the DNA is TGCGCCAGCAGCCACCCCGAGGGAGCGGGAGGGCCGGTAGAGACCCAGTACTTC. Amino acids: CASSHPEGAGGPVETQYF.

This clone was recorded a few times. V gene TRBV9 combines with J gene TRBJ2-3, with D possibly being TRBD1 (5 bases). Trimming took off 2 bases at V and 2 bases at J, with 12 bases between the two ends. The CDR3 sequence is 15 residues long. CDR1 and CDR2 (germline): SGDLS, YYNGEE. The CDR3 loop is CASSVQGFYTDTQYF. Written as DNA, the CDR3 is TGTGCCAGCAGCGTCCAGGGATTTTACACAGATACGCAGTATTTT.

The chain carries TRBV24-1 and TRBJ1-1; TRBD1 matches at 7 bases. Trimming at V came to 9 bases and at J to 7 bases, leaving 4 bases not matched to a gene. The CDR3 has 11 amino acids. CDR1 is KGHDR and CDR2 is SFDVKD in the germline V gene. CDR3 coding DNA: TGTGCCACCCGACAGGGTGGTGAAGCTTTCTTT. This translates into CATRQGGEAFF.

This chain links TRBV2 with TRBJ1-2; D not certain. The length of the CDR3 is 11 residues. The V and J ends lost 11 bases and 7 bases respectively, with 14 bases between them. CDR1 and CDR2 (germline): SNHLY, FYNNEI. The CDR3 sequence is CADGSRGGYTF. Here the CDR3 DNA reads TGTGCCGACGGGAGCCGGGGTGGCTACACCTTC.

V gene TRBV7-9 combines with J gene TRBJ2-3, with D uncertain. CDR3 length: 12 amino acids. Trimming shortened V by 5 bases and J by 6 bases, and 9 bases separated the two germline ends. Per the germline V gene, CDR1 is SEHNR and CDR2 is FQNEAQ (reference sequence). CDR3 sequence (DNA): TGTGCCAGCAGCCTAATTTGGGATACGCAGTATTTT. It codes for CASSLIWDTQYF.

This sequence joins TRBV5-1 and TRBJ2-7; 9 bases align to TRBD2. The CDR3 extends over 14 amino acids. J gave up 2 bases and V 5 bases, and 5 bases lay outside the gene matches. CDR1 is SGHRS, CDR2 YFSETQ, per germline. DNA for the CDR3: TGCGCCAGCAGACGCGGGGGGGAGGCCTACGAGCAGTACTTC. Translating it yields CASRRGGEAYEQYF.

The chain uses TRBV9 and TRBJ1-2; D may be TRBD1 (5 bases). Per germline, CDR1 SGDLS and CDR2 YYNGEE. Trimming removed 0 bases at V and 2 bases at J, with 17 bases between. The CDR3 is made up of 17 amino acids. CDR3 in amino acids: CASSVGGLGVENYGYTF. The CDR3 DNA is TGTGCCAGCAGCGTAGGGGGTTTAGGGGTAGAGAACTATGGCTACACCTTC.

Many counts were recorded for this clone. This sequence joins TRBV24-1 and TRBJ2-2; no clear D. V shed 8 bases and J shed 7 bases, with 10 bases lying between them. The CDR3 is made up of 12 amino acids. Germline V gene sequence: CDR1 KGHDR, CDR2 SFDVKD. CDR3 loop: CATNEYGGELFF. CDR3 in DNA: TGTGCCACCAACGAGTACGGCGGGGAGCTGTTTTTT.

This chain uses TRBV30 with TRBJ1-1; 9 nucleotides match TRBD1. CDR3 length: 13 residues. CDR1 GTSNPN and CDR2 SVGIG come from the germline V gene (reference sequence). The trim removed 7 bases at V and 4 bases at J, leaving 7 bases unmatched. CDR3 in DNA: TGTGCCTACTCGGACAGGGGTGGCACTGAAGCTTTCTTT. This gives the protein CAYSDRGGTEAFF. Looking up the rest from reference TRBV30 and TRBJ1-1 gives the full variable domain: SQTIHQWPATLVQPVGSPLSLECTVEGTSNPNLYWYRQAAGRGLQLLFYSVGIGQISSEVPQNLSASRPQDRQFILSSKKLLLSDSGFYLCAYSDRGGTEAFFGQGTRLTVV.

The V call is TRBV5-1, the J call TRBJ1-2; TRBD1 matches 9 bases. The CDR3 has 14 amino acids. The germline gives CDR1 SGHRS, CDR2 YFSETQ. V shed 1 base, J shed 8 bases, and the junction held 6 bases outside the gene matches. The CDR3 reads CASSLTGTGYGYTF. Written as DNA, the CDR3 is TGCGCCAGCAGCTTGACAGGGACAGGGTACGGCTACACCTTC.

The chain couples TRBV19 to TRBJ1-1; a possible D gene is TRBD1 (6 bases). Germline-derived CDR1 and CDR2 are LNHDA and SQIVND (reference sequence). This CDR3 contains 14 residues. The V end was cut by 7 bases, the J end by 5 bases, with 17 bases between. CDR3 loop: CASIQTTGWTEAFF. CDR3 DNA sequence: TGTGCCAGTATTCAGACTACAGGGTGGACTGAAGCTTTCTTT. The full variable domain, completed using reference TRBV19 and TRBJ1-1, is DGGITQSPKYLFRKEGQNVTLSCEQNLNHDAMYWYRQDPGQGLRLIYYSQIVNDFQKGDIAEGYSVSREKKESFPLTVTSAQKNPTAFYLCASIQTTGWTEAFFGQGTRLTVV.

The rearrangement uses TRBV5-1 and TRBJ2-1, with D unresolved. This CDR3 comprises 15 residues. CDR1 is SGHRS, CDR2 YFSETQ, per germline. Trimming shortened V by 0 bases and J by 0 bases, and 7 bases separated the two germline ends. This chain's CDR3 is CASSLGYSSYNEQFF. CDR3 in DNA: TGCGCCAGCAGCTTGGGCTATAGCTCCTACAATGAGCAGTTCTTC.

This clone was picked up one time. J is TRBJ2-1 and V is TRBV5-1, with a possible D match to TRBD2 (6 bases). This CDR3 comprises 16 residues. Germline-derived CDR1 and CDR2 are SGHRS and YFSETQ. Trimming took off 9 bases at V and 1 base at J, with 20 bases between the two ends. CDR3 protein: CATLPSPGASYNEQFF. For the CDR3, the DNA is TGCGCCACCCTCCCTTCTCCGGGAGCGTCCTACAATGAGCAGTTCTTC.

The chain employs TRBV14 and TRBJ2-5; TRBD2 matches 15 bases. Germline CDR1 is SGHDN and CDR2 is FVKESK. CDR3 length equals 17 residues. V trimming: 4 bases; J trimming: 5 bases; junction bases outside the gene matches: 8. CDR3 bases: TGTGCCAGCAGCCTGACCGGGACTAGCGGGAGGAAGGAGACCCAGTACTTC. Protein: CASSLTGTSGRKETQYF. The whole variable domain, remainder taken from reference TRBV14 and TRBJ2-5, is EAGVTQFPSHSVIEKGQTVTLRCDPISGHDNLYWYRRVMGKEIKFLLHFVKESKQDESGMPNNRFLAERTGGTYSTLKVQPAELEDSGVYFCASSLTGTSGRKETQYFGPGTRLLVL.

CDR3 protein: CASETGGSGANVLTF. CDR3 DNA sequence: TGCGCCAGCGAGACAGGTGGCTCTGGGGCCAACGTCCTGACTTTC. The chain is built from TRBV5-1 and TRBJ2-6; D perhaps matches TRBD1 (6 bases). The CDR3 loop spans 15 amino acids. Trimming took off 7 bases at V and 0 bases at J, with 11 bases between the two ends. CDR1 SGHRS and CDR2 YFSETQ come from the germline V gene. The full variable domain, in which reference TRBV5-1 and TRBJ2-6 provide the parts outside the CDR3, is KAGVTQTPRYLIKTRGQQVTLSCSPISGHRSVSWYQQTPGQGLQFLFEYFSETQRNKGNFPGRFSGRQFSNSRSEMNVSTLELGDSALYLCASETGGSGANVLTFGAGSRLTVL.

This clone showed up just once. The chain recombines TRBV5-1 with TRBJ2-3, with 11 bases aligning to TRBD2. Looked up from germline, CDR1 is SGHRS and CDR2 is YFSETQ. With V trimmed by 4 bases and J by 6 bases, 7 bases remained unmatched. The CDR3 contains 15 residues. The CDR3 loop is CASSPGLAAGDTQYF. CDR3 sequence (DNA): TGCGCCAGCAGCCCGGGACTAGCGGCGGGGGATACGCAGTATTTT.

The CDR3 region is CASSHTGRTGENYGYTF. CDR3 nucleotides: TGCGCCAGCAGCCACACAGGGAGGACAGGGGAGAACTATGGCTACACCTTC. The chain is built from TRBV4-1 and TRBJ1-2; 9 bases match TRBD1. The CDR3 consists of 17 residues. CDR1 and CDR2 (germline): MGHRA, YSYEKL. Germline trimming cut 3 bases from V and 2 bases from J; bases unmatched to any gene: 10.

The chain links TRBV6-5 to TRBJ1-5; 7 bases fit TRBD1. This CDR3 region has 15 residues. The junction had 3 bases not matched to a gene; V was cut back by 4 bases and J by 0 bases. Per germline, CDR1 MNHEY and CDR2 SVGAGI. Here the CDR3 DNA reads TGTGCCAGCAGTTCAGGGGGACCTAGCAATCAGCCCCAGCATTTT. Its protein product is CASSSGGPSNQPQHF.

V gene TRBV7-2 combines with J gene TRBJ2-7; TRBD2 might be the D (5 bases). In germline, CDR1 is SGHTA, CDR2 FQGNSA. The CDR3 length is 14 residues. Deletions cut 1 base from V and 6 bases from J, with 13 bases between. CDR3 nucleotides: TGTGCCAGCAGCTTAGGAGGGCCGTTAGGCGAGCAGTACTTC. Its protein is CASSLGGPLGEQYF.

V is TRBV13 and J is TRBJ1-4; TRBD1 is a possible D gene (6 bases). This CDR3 comprises 15 residues. Trimming took off 4 bases at V and 0 bases at J, with 9 bases between the two ends. CDR1 and CDR2 (germline): PRHDT, FYEKMQ (reference sequence). The CDR3 region is CASSYRVATNEKLFF. Here the CDR3 DNA reads TGTGCCAGCAGCTACAGGGTTGCAACTAATGAAAAACTGTTTTTT.

The rearrangement links TRBV28 to TRBJ2-4; possibly TRBD2 for D (5 bases). Trimming took 6 bases from V and 7 from J, leaving 22 bases between them. CDR3 length equals 16 residues. CDR1 and CDR2 (germline): MDHEN, SYDVKM. In nucleotides, the CDR3 is TGTGCCAGCAGGGGGTCCGGTAGCGAACTTATGAACATTCAGTACTTC. Protein: CASRGSGSELMNIQYF.